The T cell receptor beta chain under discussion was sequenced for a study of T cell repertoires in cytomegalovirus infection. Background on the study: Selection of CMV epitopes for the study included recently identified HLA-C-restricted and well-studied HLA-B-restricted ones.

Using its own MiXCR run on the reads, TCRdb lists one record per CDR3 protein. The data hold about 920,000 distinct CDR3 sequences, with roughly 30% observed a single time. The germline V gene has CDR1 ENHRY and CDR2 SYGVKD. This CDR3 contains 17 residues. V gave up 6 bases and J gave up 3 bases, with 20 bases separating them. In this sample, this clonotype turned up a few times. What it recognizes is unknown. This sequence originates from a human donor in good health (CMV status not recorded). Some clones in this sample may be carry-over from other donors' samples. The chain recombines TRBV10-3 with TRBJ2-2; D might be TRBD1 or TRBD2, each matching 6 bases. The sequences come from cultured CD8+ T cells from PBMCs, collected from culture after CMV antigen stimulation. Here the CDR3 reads CAISRSWGAEDTGELFF. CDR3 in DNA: TGTGCCATCAGCCGCTCGTGGGGGGCGGAAGACACCGGGGAGCTGTTTTTT.